This T cell receptor beta chain was obtained from a study of blood T cells in healthy people across ages. Alongside a J-beta primer mix, a sample-barcoded 5' primer served in a second PCR lasting roughly 6 to 12 cycles. TCRdb passed the 5' RACE reads through MiXCR, listing each CDR3 protein once. The top ten clones hold under 5% of a sample with approximately 1.5 million distinct CDR3 sequences, 40% to 45% of them seen once. This TCR was sampled from a young woman in good health. The sequencing sample was made of blood.

The CDR3: CATSLGYRDDNERYF. CDR3 DNA: TGTGCCACCAGTTTGGGCTACCGAGATGACAATGAGCGGTACTTC. This rearrangement joins TRBV24-1 to TRBJ2-5; D not certain. Trimming pared 6 bases from V and 13 bases from J, leaving 26 bases between. Germline CDR1 reads KGHDR; CDR2 reads SFDVKD. The CDR3 is made up of 15 amino acids.